The 20 T cell receptor beta chains given below trace back to one sample, sequenced in a study of cytomegalovirus exposure and HLA in healthy donors. Both 60 Vbeta primers and 13 Jbeta primers went into the PCR. Measured with immunoSEQ multiplex PCR; TCRdb has only the in-frame clones, and not every one. The table lists about 160,000 clones, roughly 82% of them singletons. The sequenced material came from PBMCs. Receptors originate from a woman aged 25 to 39 in good health and CMV-seronegative.

Worth noting for this clone: In the same sample, other DNA sequences code for this CDR3. The chain recombines TRBV2 with TRBJ1-5; 7 bases match TRBD1. Germline lookup yields CDR1 SNHLY and CDR2 FYNNEI. J lost 3 bases, V lost 7 bases, and 3 bases had no gene match. This CDR3 is 13 amino acids long. CDR3 residues: CASKGQNNQPQHF. The CDR3 bases are TGTGCCAGCAAGGGACAGAACAATCAGCCCCAGCATTTT.

This rearrangement joins TRBV30 to TRBJ2-7; 8 bases fit TRBD1. There are 14 residues in the CDR3. Germline trimming cut 3 bases from V and 2 bases from J; bases unmatched to any gene: 6. Germline V lookup: CDR1 GTSNPN, CDR2 SVGIG (reference sequence). This CDR3 is CAWSRTGITYEQYF. The CDR3 nucleotides are TGTGCCTGGAGCCGGACAGGGATTACCTACGAGCAGTACTTC. The full variable domain, in which reference TRBV30 and TRBJ2-7 provide the parts outside the CDR3, is SQTIHQWPATLVQPVGSPLSLECTVEGTSNPNLYWYRQAAGRGLQLLFYSVGIGQISSEVPQNLSASRPQDRQFILSSKKLLLSDSGFYLCAWSRTGITYEQYFGPGTRLTVT.

This sequence joins TRBV7-8 and TRBJ2-2; 8 nucleotides align to TRBD1. V lost 6 bases and J lost 1; bases outside the gene matches: 7. Looked up from germline, CDR1 is SGHVS and CDR2 is FQNEAQ. The CDR3 is 16 residues long. In nucleotides, the CDR3 is TGTGCCAGCAGTTTTAGGACAGGGATGAACACCGGGGAGCTGTTTTTT. It codes for CASSFRTGMNTGELFF.

The genes are TRBV30 and TRBJ2-7; D unclear. Trimming stripped 3 bases from V and 3 bases from J, with 21 bases between. From germline, CDR1 is GTSNPN and CDR2 SVGIG (reference sequence). CDR3 size: 16 residues. The CDR3 sequence: CAWRSSRLLGHYEQYF. The CDR3 DNA reads as TGTGCCTGGAGGTCCTCGAGGTTGCTGGGTCACTACGAGCAGTACTTC.

This chain links TRBV19 with TRBJ1-3; a weak D match, TRBD1 (6 bases). Germline V gene data show CDR1 as LNHDA and CDR2 as SQIVND (reference sequence). CDR3 length: 15 amino acids. V was trimmed by 3 bases and J by 0 bases, leaving 9 bases between them. The chain's CDR3 is CASSMGAASGNTIYF. For the CDR3, the DNA is TGTGCCAGTAGTATGGGGGCGGCCTCTGGAAACACCATATATTTT.

The CDR3 sequence is CASKLGQQNTEAFF. In nucleotides, the CDR3 is TGTGCCAGCAAGTTGGGACAGCAGAACACTGAAGCTTTCTTT. The chain carries TRBV6-4 and TRBJ1-1; 7 bases line up with TRBD1. The germline gives CDR1 MRHNA, CDR2 SNTAGT. V trimming: 7 bases; J trimming: 1 base; junction bases outside the gene matches: 6. This CDR3 is 14 amino acids long.

The chain combines TRBV5-4 with TRBJ2-3; D possibly corresponds to TRBD1 (6 bases). Trimming removed 5 bases at V and 1 base at J, with 17 bases between. The CDR3 runs to 16 residues. In germline, CDR1 is SGHNT, CDR2 YYREEE (reference sequence). For the CDR3, the DNA is TGTGCCAGCAGGGGGGCTAGGGAAAGTGGCACAGATACGCAGTATTTT. It translates to CASRGARESGTDTQYF.

This clone was seen more than once but under ten times. V and J are TRBV7-6 and TRBJ2-1; D is ambiguous. The V end was cut by 0 bases, the J end by 7 bases, with 10 bases between. Germline CDR1 reads SGHVS; CDR2 reads FNYEAQ. The CDR3 runs to 14 residues. CDR3 protein: CASSLAPRSNEQFF. The CDR3 DNA follows: TGTGCCAGCAGCTTAGCCCCGAGGTCTAATGAGCAGTTCTTC.

This chain connects TRBV19 to TRBJ2-5, with 7 nucleotides matching TRBD2. The CDR3 is made up of 15 amino acids. Trimming removed 1 base from V and 5 bases from J; junction bases left unmatched: 7. From germline, CDR1 is LNHDA and CDR2 SQIVND (reference sequence). CDR3 sequence (DNA): TGTGCCAGTAGTATAGGAATAGGGAGGGGCGAGACCCAGTACTTC. It specifies CASSIGIGRGETQYF.

V gene TRBV6-6 combines with J gene TRBJ2-1, with D uncertain. Trimming shortened V by 2 bases and J by 1 base, and 9 bases separated the two germline ends. The CDR3 totals 15 residues. Germline CDR1 reads MNHNY; CDR2 reads SVGAGI (reference sequence). The CDR3 sequence is CASSYLNRSYNEQFF. CDR3 nucleotide sequence: TGTGCCAGCAGTTACCTTAATAGATCCTACAATGAGCAGTTCTTC.

The chain couples TRBV9 to TRBJ2-2; D is possibly TRBD2 (5 bases). The CDR3 has 15 residues. The germline gives CDR1 SGDLS, CDR2 YYNGEE. The ends were cut back, 0 bases at V and 6 bases at J, with 12 bases in the middle. The CDR3 region is CASSVASRIAGELFF. CDR3 in DNA: TGTGCCAGCAGCGTAGCTAGCAGAATAGCCGGGGAGCTGTTTTTT.

Only one count was recorded for this clone. The chain carries TRBV5-1 and TRBJ2-5; D might be TRBD1 (5 bases). Germline assignment: CDR1 SGHRS and CDR2 YFSETQ. CDR3 length equals 14 residues. V was shortened by 2 bases and J by 3 bases, with 11 bases between the two germline ends. The CDR3 sequence is CASSLGQREETQYF. As DNA, the CDR3 is TGCGCCAGCAGCTTAGGACAAAGGGAAGAGACCCAGTACTTC.

This chain connects TRBV2 to TRBJ2-7, with 8 nucleotides matching TRBD1. The CDR3 spans 15 residues. V dropped 5 bases and J dropped 3; count of bases not matched to a gene: 9. Germline CDR1 is SNHLY and CDR2 is FYNNEI. CDR3 residues: CASSQSGTGNYEQYF. The CDR3 DNA is TGTGCCAGCAGTCAATCCGGGACAGGAAACTACGAGCAGTACTTC.

There are a few counts of this clone. The chain links TRBV6-1 to TRBJ1-1, with TRBD1 matching 9 bases. The CDR3 loop spans 15 amino acids. Per germline, CDR1 MNHNS and CDR2 SASEGT. With 2 bases clipped from V and 3 bases from J, the junction kept 4 bases outside the gene matches. The CDR3 coding sequence is TGTGCCAGCAGTGAATACAGGACAGGGGACACTGAAGCTTTCTTT. Residues: CASSEYRTGDTEAFF.

The sample holds a few counts of this clone. The V gene is TRBV18, the J gene TRBJ1-2; the match to TRBD1 covers 8 bases. Germline V gene lookup returns CDR1 KGHSH and CDR2 LQKENI. The CDR3 loop spans 18 amino acids. J gave up 7 bases and V 2 bases, and 18 bases lay outside the gene matches. The CDR3 DNA follows: TGTGCCAGCTCACCATTGGGCGCAGGGGGCGTAATGCTTTCTGGCTACACCTTC. It specifies CASSPLGAGGVMLSGYTF.

This chain links TRBV5-4 with TRBJ1-1; possibly TRBD1 for D (5 bases). Germline lookup yields CDR1 SGHNT and CDR2 YYREEE (reference sequence). V dropped 0 bases and J dropped 0 bases, with 18 bases sitting between them. This CDR3 has 18 residues. CDR3 protein: CASSLAGGVGVMNTEAFF. CDR3 DNA sequence: TGTGCCAGCAGCTTGGCCGGGGGGGTCGGGGTAATGAACACTGAAGCTTTCTTT.

The chain carries TRBV7-3 and TRBJ2-7; weak D call: TRBD1 (6 bases). Germline V gene lookup returns CDR1 SGHTA and CDR2 FQGTGA. V lost 3 bases to trimming and J lost 3 bases, with 18 bases between them. CDR3 length: 16 amino acids. DNA of the CDR3: TGTGCCAGCAGCTTCCCCGTCCGGGACATAGGCTACGAGCAGTACTTC. The encoded protein is CASSFPVRDIGYEQYF. Variable domain in full (rest from reference TRBV7-3 and TRBJ2-7): GAGVSQTPSNKVTEKGKYVELRCDPISGHTALYWYRQSLGQGPEFLIYFQGTGAADDSGLPNDRFFAVRPEGSVSTLKIQRTERGDSAVYLCASSFPVRDIGYEQYFGPGTRLTVT.

The chain joins TRBV6-1 to TRBJ2-1; TRBD2 matches 12 bases. After removal of 2 bases from V and 5 bases from J, the junction contained 4 bases not matched to a gene. The CDR3 runs to 16 residues. The germline CDR1 and CDR2 sequences are MNHNS and SASEGT. The CDR3 sequence: CASSEKLAGGNNEQFF. CDR3 nucleotides: TGTGCCAGCAGTGAAAAACTAGCGGGAGGCAACAATGAGCAGTTCTTC.

V is TRBV5-4 and J is TRBJ2-5; 10 positions match TRBD1. This CDR3 has 15 residues. Looked up from germline, CDR1 is SGHNT and CDR2 is YYREEE (reference sequence). The trim removed 4 bases at V and 4 bases at J, leaving 7 bases unmatched. CDR3 bases: TGTGCCAGCAGCAGAACCCGGGACAGGGGAGAGACCCAGTACTTC. Protein: CASSRTRDRGETQYF.

This clone occurred a few times. The chain is built from TRBV9 and TRBJ2-5; 10 bases are a match to TRBD1. The V gene end was trimmed by 0 bases and the J gene end by 5 bases; junction bases not matched to a gene: 4. The V gene's germline CDR1 is SGDLS and CDR2 YYNGEE. This CDR3 comprises 15 residues. The CDR3 DNA reads as TGTGCCAGCAGCGTAGGACAGGGGGCCGGGGAGACCCAGTACTTC. Translation: CASSVGQGAGETQYF.